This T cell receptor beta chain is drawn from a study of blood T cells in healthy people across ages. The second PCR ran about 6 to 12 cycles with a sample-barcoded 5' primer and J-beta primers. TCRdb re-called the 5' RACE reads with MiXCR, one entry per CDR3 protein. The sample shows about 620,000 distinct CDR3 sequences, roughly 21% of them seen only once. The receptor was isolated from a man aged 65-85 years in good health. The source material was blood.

This chain's CDR3 is CASSFFQGDYEQYF. The CDR3 DNA reads TGTGCCAGCAGTTTTTTCCAGGGAGACTACGAGCAGTACTTC. The V and J genes are TRBV28 and TRBJ2-7, with D possibly being TRBD1 or TRBD2 (5 bases each). Germline assignment: CDR1 MDHEN and CDR2 SYDVKM. CDR3 length: 14 residues. The V end lost 3 bases, the J end lost 3 bases, and 12 bases lay between the germline ends.